This is a list of T cell receptor beta chains from one sample in a study of blood T cell repertoires in COVID-19. Measured with immunoSEQ multiplex PCR; TCRdb has only the in-frame clones, and not every one. The table includes around 250,000 clones, about four fifths detected once. The sequenced sample consisted of peripheral blood. Receptor source: a man between 35 and 55 years old with active or convalescent COVID-19. CDR3s include the opening cysteine and the closing phenylalanine or tryptophan. The D gene is left open where the match is weak. The listing skips clone size in some rows; elsewhere it reads once, few, many or a size class.

J,V,D,size,DNA,CDR3
TRBJ2-7,TRBV4-1,TRBD2,NA,TGCGCCAGCAGCCCCCTCGGAGTAGCGGGGAAGTCCCCCTACGAGCAGTACTTC,CASSPLGVAGKSPYEQYF
TRBJ2-3,TRBV5-8,NA,once,TGTGCCAGCCGATATATCACGGGAGCTCCCACAGATACGCAGTATTTT,CASRYITGAPTDTQYF
TRBJ2-3,TRBV27,NA,few,TGTGCCAGCGGCACCGGCGGGCTAGATACGCAGTATTTT,CASGTGGLDTQYF
TRBJ2-7,TRBV11-3,TRBD2,NA,TGTGCCAGCAGCTTAGATTTGGGAGCGGGAGCCTACGAGCAGTACTTC,CASSLDLGAGAYEQYF
TRBJ1-1,TRBV29-1,NA,few,TGCAGCGTTGAAAAGCCCGAGAACACTGAAGCTTTCTTT,CSVEKPENTEAFF
TRBJ1-1,TRBV5-4,NA,NA,TGTGCCAGCAGCAGCTGGGCGGGAGCGAACACTGAAGCTTTCTTT,CASSSWAGANTEAFF
TRBJ1-6,TRBV4-1,NA,NA,TGCGCCAGCAGCCCCCCGAGCAGGGAGGTATCACCCCTCCACTTT,CASSPPSREVSPLHF
TRBJ2-3,TRBV11-2,TRBD2,NA,TGTGCCAGCACTTGGACTAGCGGCCTGCCAGCGCAGTATTTT,CASTWTSGLPAQYF
TRBJ1-4,TRBV7-9,TRBD1,NA,TGTGCCAGCAGCCCCACCGGGACAGCTAATGAAAAACTGTTTTTT,CASSPTGTANEKLFF
TRBJ1-4,TRBV2,NA,NA,TGTGCCAGCAGAAGTGGGGCAGCCGAAAAACTGTTTTTT,CASRSGAAEKLFF
TRBJ2-7,TRBV3-1/TRBV3-2,NA,NA,TGTGCCAGCAGCCAAATGTCGGACAGCTTCTACGAGCAGTACTTC,CASSQMSDSFYEQYF
TRBJ1-2,TRBV7-6,TRBD1,few,TGTGCCAGCAGCGCAACAGGGGCGGATGGCTACACCTTC,CASSATGADGYTF
TRBJ2-5,TRBV18,TRBD1,NA,TGTGCCAGCTCCGCCCGGGACAGCCAAGAGACCCAGTACTTC,CASSARDSQETQYF
TRBJ2-3,TRBV12-3/TRBV12-4,NA,NA,TGTGCCAGCAGTCCCGGCGGTTCAGATACGCAGTATTTT,CASSPGGSDTQYF
TRBJ2-7,TRBV4-2,NA,once,TGTGCCAGCAGCCAAGATTTATCGCGGCGGGCCGGCTACGAGCAGTACTTC,CASSQDLSRRAGYEQYF
TRBJ2-1,TRBV9,TRBD2,NA,TGTGCCAGCAGCGTCGCGCGGACTAGCTCCTACAATGAGCAGTTCTTC,CASSVARTSSYNEQFF
TRBJ2-7,TRBV11-3,TRBD1,NA,TGTGCCAGCAGCCCGCGGGACAGGCCGGGAGAGCAGTACTTC,CASSPRDRPGEQYF
TRBJ1-3,TRBV5-1,NA,NA,TGCGCCAGCAGCTTGAGGGCAGGGTCTGGAAACACCATATATTTT,CASSLRAGSGNTIYF
TRBJ1-1,TRBV6-6,TRBD1,NA,TGTGCCAGCAAAGCCACAGGGGACACTGAAGCTTTCTTT,CASKATGDTEAFF
TRBJ2-1,TRBV10-1,NA,NA,TGCGCCAGCAGTGAGGGGGCCAACTACAATGAGCAGTTCTTC,CASSEGANYNEQFF
TRBJ2-7,TRBV3-1/TRBV3-2,NA,NA,TGTGCCAGCAGCCAAGAGGACAACACCTACGAGCAGTACTTC,CASSQEDNTYEQYF
TRBJ2-3,TRBV7-9,TRBD2,many,TGTGCCAGCAGACCACGCGTACGAGCGGGAGGGGGGACAGATACGCAGTATTTT,CASRPRVRAGGGTDTQYF
TRBJ1-2,TRBV6-5,NA,NA,TGTGCCAGCAGTTACTCGCGTGGGCCGCACTATGGCTACACCTTC,CASSYSRGPHYGYTF
TRBJ2-1,TRBV12-3/TRBV12-4,NA,once,TGTGCCAGCAGCCCTCTTAACTACAATGAGCAGTTCTTC,CASSPLNYNEQFF
TRBJ2-7,TRBV29-1,TRBD2,NA,TGCAGCGTTGCCAGCGGGGGGTTCACCCGCGAGCAGTACTTC,CSVASGGFTREQYF
TRBJ2-5,TRBV18,TRBD1,NA,TGTGCCAGCTCAGACAGGGAAATATTGGAGACCCAGTACTTC,CASSDREILETQYF
TRBJ1-6,TRBV28,NA,NA,TGTGCCAGCAGAGCCTCTCCTTACGGTTCACCCCTCCACTTT,CASRASPYGSPLHF
TRBJ1-6,TRBV7-2,TRBD1,NA,TGTGCCAGCAGCTCCGGGGACAGGCTTTCACCCCTCCACTTT,CASSSGDRLSPLHF
TRBJ1-1,TRBV29-1,NA,NA,TGCAGCGTCGCCAGGTACACTGAAGCTTTCTTT,CSVARYTEAFF
TRBJ1-3,TRBV9,NA,NA,TGTGCCAGCAGCGTAGAGAGGGGAGGGGAAAACTCTGGAAACACCATATATTTT,CASSVERGGENSGNTIYF
TRBJ1-3,TRBV13,NA,NA,TGTGCCAGCAGCTTAGGTAGGGGGTCTGGAAACACCATATATTTT,CASSLGRGSGNTIYF
TRBJ1-4,TRBV6-1,NA,NA,TGTGCCAGCAGTGAATCGGGAGGGGGAAAACTGTTTTTT,CASSESGGGKLFF
TRBJ2-7,TRBV30,NA,once,TGTGCCTGGAATTGGGGCGGCTCCTACGAGCAGTACTTC,CAWNWGGSYEQYF
TRBJ2-1,TRBV6-6,TRBD1,NA,TGTGCCAGCAGTTATTCGGACAGGAGCTCCTACAATGAGCAGTTCTTC,CASSYSDRSSYNEQFF
TRBJ1-5,TRBV6-6,NA,few,TGTGCCAGCAGTTACGGAGAAAGCAATCAGCCCCAGCATTTT,CASSYGESNQPQHF
TRBJ1-2,TRBV6-6,NA,NA,TGTGCCAGCAGTGGCTCAGGCAAGGCTGGCTACACCTTC,CASSGSGKAGYTF
TRBJ1-2,TRBV28,TRBD1,NA,TGTGCCAGCAGTTTGATGAACAGGGGGGCGGGCTACACCTTC,CASSLMNRGAGYTF
TRBJ2-7,TRBV27,TRBD2,NA,TGTGCCAGCAGTTTATCTGCTAGCGGGAGTCTGCGGTACTTC,CASSLSASGSLRYF
TRBJ2-3,TRBV7-9,NA,once,TGTGCCAGCAGCCGGACGCCGGGAGGCACAGATACGCAGTATTTT,CASSRTPGGTDTQYF
TRBJ2-5,TRBV5-1,NA,NA,TGCGCCAGCAGCTTGGGGGCGAACGACCAAGAGACCCAGTACTTC,CASSLGANDQETQYF
TRBJ2-3,TRBV7-3,NA,NA,TGTGCCAGCAGCCCCCGGCCGGGAACAGATACGCAGTATTTT,CASSPRPGTDTQYF
TRBJ2-7,TRBV7-5,NA,NA,TGTGCCAGAAGCTCCGGGAGTACGACCGCCGAGCAGTACTTC,CARSSGSTTAEQYF
TRBJ2-1,TRBV29-1,NA,NA,TGCAGCGTTGGTAGGGGTAACTACAATGAGCAGTTCTTC,CSVGRGNYNEQFF
TRBJ2-7,TRBV2,NA,NA,TGTGCCAGAAGCCGGTACGAGCAGTACTTC,CARSRYEQYF
TRBJ2-5,TRBV7-9,TRBD2,NA,TGTGCCAGCAGCTTAGCGCCAGCGGGAGGGCGGGAGACCCAGTACTTC,CASSLAPAGGRETQYF
TRBJ2-7,TRBV6-5,NA,NA,TGTGCCAGCACCTGGGCAGAAAATTACGAGCAGTACTTC,CASTWAENYEQYF
TRBJ2-1,TRBV11-2,NA,NA,TGTGCCAGCAGCTCCGAACGGGGTGAGCAGTTCTTC,CASSSERGEQFF
TRBJ1-1,TRBV15,NA,NA,TGTGCCACCAGCAACCTCGGGACTGAAGCTTTCTTT,CATSNLGTEAFF
TRBJ2-5,TRBV18,NA,once,TGTGCCAGCTCACCACCGAATACCCTACTAGACGAAGAGACCCAGTACTTC,CASSPPNTLLDEETQYF
TRBJ2-3,TRBV7-7,TRBD2,NA,TGTGCTAGCAGCCCCCGTACTAGCGGGACTAGCACAGATACGCAGTATTTT,CASSPRTSGTSTDTQYF
TRBJ1-4,TRBV19,NA,NA,TGTGCCAGTAGTAACACATGGTGGACTAATGAAAAACTGTTTTTT,CASSNTWWTNEKLFF
TRBJ2-5,TRBV7-9,TRBD2,NA,TGTGCCAGCAGCTCCCGACTAGCGGATAAAGAGACCCAGTACTTC,CASSSRLADKETQYF
TRBJ1-6,TRBV18,NA,NA,TGTGCCAGCTCACCACCAGGTAGAGGATCACCCCTCCACTTT,CASSPPGRGSPLHF